A single sample gave rise to the 28 T cell receptor beta chains below, sequenced in a study of blood T cell repertoires in COVID-19 (dated by TCRdb to 2020 to 2022). Library method: the immunoSEQ multiplex PCR assay. In its TCRdb copy, this immuneACCESS table keeps in-frame sequences only and misses some clones. Where compared with another copy, unresolved V genes explain less than half of these, and the others have no known cause. The sample table lists roughly 360,000 clones, approximately 87% of them with a count of one. 0.97% of the sample belongs to the ten largest clones. The sample consisted of PBMCs or T cells enriched from blood (not recorded which). The origin of the receptors is a woman younger than 45 with acute COVID-19.

This clone was found a few times. V usage is TRBV6-2 or TRBV6-3 and J usage is TRBJ1-5; 9 bases agree with TRBD1. The germline V gene has CDR1 MNHEY and CDR2 SVGEGT. CDR3 size: 18 residues. Trimming took 0 bases from V and 2 from J; bases not matched to a gene: 8. CDR3 sequence reads: CASSYSPSGQGGNQPQHF. In DNA, the CDR3 is TGTGCCAGCAGTTACTCCCCCTCGGGACAGGGAGGCAATCAGCCCCAGCATTTT.

This clone was seen just once. The chain combines TRBV27 with TRBJ1-4; maybe TRBD1 (5 bases). V lost 5 bases to trimming and J lost 3 bases, with 13 bases between them. Germline CDR1 is MNHEY and CDR2 is SMNVEV (reference sequence). The CDR3 is 15 residues long. The CDR3: CASSQTEGPNEKLFF. CDR3 sequence (DNA): TGTGCCAGCAGTCAAACGGAGGGGCCTAATGAAAAACTGTTTTTT.

This sequence joins TRBV19 and TRBJ2-7; no reliable D call. CDR1 and CDR2 from the germline V gene are LNHDA and SQIVND (reference sequence). This CDR3 has 14 amino acids. V lost 9 bases to trimming and J lost 3 bases, with 18 bases between them. The CDR3 spells CASRSSGFSYEQYF. Here the CDR3 DNA reads TGTGCCAGCCGATCCTCCGGGTTCAGCTACGAGCAGTACTTC.

This rearrangement joins TRBV7-2 to TRBJ1-1; 8 bases align to TRBD1. Germline CDR1 is SGHTA and CDR2 is FQGNSA. This CDR3 contains 14 residues. The V gene end was trimmed by 3 bases and the J gene end by 5 bases; junction bases not matched to a gene: 5. The CDR3 loop reads CASSFDRQGTEAFF. Written as DNA, the CDR3 is TGTGCCAGCAGCTTCGACCGACAGGGGACTGAAGCTTTCTTT.

V usage is TRBV18 and J usage is TRBJ1-4; no clear D. Germline CDR1 and CDR2: KGHSH and LQKENI. Deletions cut 2 bases from V and 5 bases from J, with 12 bases between. CDR3 length: 15 residues. CDR3 coding DNA: TGTGCCAGCTCACCAGAGGCAGCATTGAATGAAAAACTGTTTTTT. This gives the protein CASSPEAALNEKLFF.

V and J are TRBV5-1 and TRBJ1-2; 9 bases line up with TRBD1. V lost 2 bases to trimming and J lost 1 base; unmatched junction nucleotides: 3. The CDR3 length is 15 residues. CDR1 is SGHRS and CDR2 is YFSETQ in the germline V gene. CDR3 sequence (DNA): TGCGCCAGCAGCTTTACAGGGGGCGTTAACTATGGCTACACCTTC. It codes for CASSFTGGVNYGYTF.

The chain carries TRBV27 and TRBJ1-1; maybe TRBD1 (5 bases). CDR3 length equals 15 residues. Looked up from germline, CDR1 is MNHEY and CDR2 is SMNVEV (reference sequence). V lost 6 bases and J lost 0, with 14 bases in between. The CDR3 reads CASREGRIMNTEAFF. The CDR3 nucleotides read TGTGCCAGCAGGGAGGGACGGATCATGAACACTGAAGCTTTCTTT.

The genes are TRBV7-2 and TRBJ2-7; possibly TRBD2 for D (5 bases). Germline CDR1 SGHTA, CDR2 FQGNSA. Trimming cost V 5 bases and J 0 bases, with 17 bases left between them. The CDR3 runs 16 residues. For the CDR3, the DNA is TGTGCCAGCAGCCGCTCTGTGACTATTAGCTCCTACGAGCAGTACTTC. Translating gives CASSRSVTISSYEQYF.

The chain uses TRBV19 and TRBJ1-5, with D maybe TRBD1 (6 bases). The CDR3 runs 14 residues. The germline V and J ends were trimmed by 5 bases and 9 bases, with 17 bases remaining between them. The germline CDR1 and CDR2 sequences are LNHDA and SQIVND (reference sequence). This CDR3 reads CASSPTGIGGPQHF. The CDR3 DNA reads as TGTGCCAGTAGTCCCACAGGGATCGGAGGGCCCCAGCATTTT.

J is TRBJ1-4 and V is TRBV5-8; 8 positions agree with TRBD1. J was trimmed by 7 bases and V by 1 base; bases with no gene match: 3. CDR1 is SGHTS and CDR2 is YDEGEE in the germline V gene. CDR3 length equals 14 residues. CDR3 sequence (DNA): TGTGCCAGCAGCTTGACAGGGGGAAGTGAAAAACTGTTTTTT. This sequence encodes CASSLTGGSEKLFF.

This chain links TRBV7-3 with TRBJ1-4; D is ambiguous. In germline, CDR1 is SGHTA, CDR2 FQGTGA. Trimming left V 6 bases short and J 12 bases short, with 11 bases between. The CDR3 is 11 amino acids. The CDR3 DNA reads TGTGCCAGCAGGGCCGGGAAGGAACTGTTTTTT. This translates into CASRAGKELFF.

The table lists this clone with a count of one. The chain couples TRBV24-1 to TRBJ2-3; the D is unclear. V lost 6 bases and J lost 0, with 6 bases in between. The V gene's germline CDR1 is KGHDR and CDR2 SFDVKD. This CDR3 contains 13 residues. CDR3 coding DNA: TGTGCCACCAGTTCAGCGAGCACAGATACGCAGTATTTT. Residues: CATSSASTDTQYF.

In regard to this clone: Other DNA sequences in the same sample also yield this CDR3. The chain combines TRBV30 with TRBJ1-1, with 9 bases lining up with TRBD1. The V and J ends lost 8 bases and 4 bases, in that order; junction bases with no gene match: 5. The CDR3 extends over 12 amino acids. Looked up from germline, CDR1 is GTSNPN and CDR2 is SVGIG (reference sequence). The CDR3 sequence is CALGQGGTEAFF. The CDR3 DNA reads as TGTGCCCTGGGACAGGGAGGCACTGAAGCTTTCTTT.

The chain employs TRBV12-5 and TRBJ2-5; TRBD2 is a possible D gene (6 bases). Looked up from germline, CDR1 is LGHNT and CDR2 is FRNRAP. V was shortened by 3 bases and J by 2 bases, with 10 bases between the two germline ends. This CDR3 has 14 residues. CDR3 DNA: TGTGCTAGTGGTTTCCGGGACTCTCAAGAGACCCAGTACTTC. Translating it yields CASGFRDSQETQYF.

The chain has TRBV9 and TRBJ1-1, with a tentative D call TRBD1 (5 bases). V was clipped by 4 bases and J by 1 base, with 11 bases between them. The germline CDR1 and CDR2 sequences are SGDLS and YYNGEE. The CDR3 has 14 residues. The CDR3 loop reads CASSPRQKNTEAFF. DNA of the CDR3: TGTGCCAGCAGCCCAAGACAGAAGAACACTGAAGCTTTCTTT.

As DNA, the CDR3 is TGTGCCAGCAGTTTGGCAGGGGGCTACGAGCAGTACTTC. Amino acids: CASSLAGGYEQYF. This chain joins TRBV28 and TRBJ2-7; 7 bases are a match to TRBD1. The CDR3 is made up of 13 amino acids. Germline CDR1 and CDR2: MDHEN and SYDVKM. Germline trimming cut 3 bases from V and 3 bases from J; bases unmatched to any gene: 2.

CDR3 protein: CATSEGRGTGVNYGYTF. The CDR3 DNA reads as TGTGCCACCAGTGAAGGTAGAGGGACAGGGGTTAACTATGGCTACACCTTC. This chain links TRBV24-1 with TRBJ1-2; 10 bases agree with TRBD1. The CDR3 covers 17 residues. Germline V CDR1 and CDR2: KGHDR, SFDVKD. The V segment lost 4 bases and the J segment 1 base; nucleotides outside the gene matches: 8.

The gene calls are TRBV27 and TRBJ1-5; a weak D match, TRBD1 (6 bases). Germline V CDR1 and CDR2: MNHEY, SMNVEV (reference sequence). There are 18 residues in the CDR3. Trimming left V 5 bases short and J 7 bases short, with 27 bases between. The CDR3 bases are TGTGCCAGCAGTCCCCGAGGGGGTAGGCCTTTGGTTGTCCAGCCCCAGCATTTT. Its protein product is CASSPRGGRPLVVQPQHF.

This clone was seen a single time. V gene TRBV6-5 combines with J gene TRBJ1-1; TRBD1 agrees at 8 bases. This CDR3 is 15 amino acids long. V was pared by 7 bases and J by 2 bases, with 9 bases of the junction left unmatched. Germline CDR1 is MNHEY and CDR2 is SVGAGI. The CDR3 loop is CASIDPGQANTEAFF. CDR3 nucleotides: TGTGCCAGCATCGACCCGGGACAGGCTAACACTGAAGCTTTCTTT.

This clone was recorded a few times. The chain is built from TRBV19 and TRBJ2-7, with 7 nucleotides matching TRBD2. The germline V gene has CDR1 LNHDA and CDR2 SQIVND (reference sequence). The junction had 5 bases not matched to a gene; V was cut back by 4 bases and J by 5 bases. The CDR3 runs 13 residues. CDR3 protein: CASSTGRLDEQYF. CDR3 DNA sequence: TGTGCCAGTAGTACCGGGAGGCTGGACGAGCAGTACTTC.

This clone was picked up one time. The rearrangement links TRBV7-9 to TRBJ1-2, with TRBD1 identical over 8 bases. The germline CDR1 and CDR2 sequences are SEHNR and FQNEAQ (reference sequence). The J segment lost 6 bases and the V segment lost 6 bases, leaving 6 bases of the junction unmatched. The CDR3 extends over 13 amino acids. CDR3 amino acids: CASREAGGNGYTF. CDR3 DNA: TGTGCCAGCAGGGAGGCAGGGGGCAATGGCTACACCTTC.

The chain couples TRBV29-1 to TRBJ2-1; 8 bases fit TRBD1. Germline CDR1 reads SQVTM; CDR2 reads ANQGSEA. V lost 4 bases, J lost 8 bases, and 4 bases stayed unmatched. The CDR3 has 12 residues. The CDR3 DNA follows: TGCAGCGTTGGGGCAGGGGGCTATGAGCAGTTCTTC. This encodes CSVGAGGYEQFF.

To note about this clone: Other DNA sequences in this specimen translate into the identical CDR3. The chain has TRBV24-1 and TRBJ2-3; no clear D. V lost 3 bases and J lost 0, with 6 bases in between. The V gene's germline CDR1 is KGHDR and CDR2 SFDVKD. The CDR3 is 14 residues long. DNA for the CDR3: TGTGCCACCAGTGATCCCGTAAGCACAGATACGCAGTATTTT. Translating it yields CATSDPVSTDTQYF.

The chain recombines TRBV30 with TRBJ1-1; D unclear. V lost 0 bases, J lost 0 bases, and 14 bases lay in between. Germline CDR1 GTSNPN, CDR2 SVGIG (reference sequence). The CDR3 covers 16 residues. CDR3 protein: CAWSVVHAGLNTEAFF. The CDR3 DNA reads as TGTGCCTGGAGTGTCGTACACGCTGGGCTGAACACTGAAGCTTTCTTT.

The chain employs TRBV4-1 and TRBJ1-1; possibly TRBD1 for D (5 bases). Trimming cost V 2 bases and J 4 bases, with 17 bases left between them. Germline V gene data show CDR1 as MGHRA and CDR2 as YSYEKL. The CDR3 extends over 16 amino acids. CDR3 in DNA: TGCGCCAGCAGCCAACCACTCTCAGGGCTGGGCACTGAAGCTTTCTTT. Translating gives CASSQPLSGLGTEAFF.

The chain is built from TRBV9 and TRBJ1-2, with D tentatively TRBD1 (5 bases). The CDR3 has 17 amino acids. V dropped 0 bases and J dropped 0 bases, with 15 bases sitting between them. Germline-derived CDR1 and CDR2 are SGDLS and YYNGEE. The CDR3 region is CASSVGPQQDTNYGYTF. The CDR3 DNA follows: TGTGCCAGCAGCGTAGGGCCCCAACAGGATACTAACTATGGCTACACCTTC.

This clone was counted only a few times. The junction does not match germline at one end; this may be a read error. This sequence joins TRBV7-2 and TRBJ1-1, with D unclear. The CDR3 is made up of 14 amino acids. Germline V CDR1 and CDR2: SGHTA, FQGNSA. CDR3 in DNA: TGTGCCAGCAGCTTAGATTCGGCCGGGAGTCTTTGGATCTTT. Protein sequence: CASSLDSAGSLWIF.

This clone was detected only a few times. The gene calls are TRBV6-5 and TRBJ2-5; D not resolved. Trimming removed 0 bases at V and 3 bases at J, with 11 bases between. Per germline, CDR1 MNHEY and CDR2 SVGAGI. This CDR3 has 15 residues. In DNA form, the CDR3 reads TGTGCCAGCAGTTACTCGTATGGCCATAAAGAGACCCAGTACTTC. Translated, it gives CASSYSYGHKETQYF.